The 18 T cell receptor beta chains reported below all come from one sample, sequenced in a study of T cells in Graves' hyperthyroidism and ophthalmopathy. Researchers took RNA transcripts and amplified the TCR beta CDR3 regions from them. The primer set for the first-round RT-PCR of the TCR CDR3 was HTBI. TCRdb analysed the multiplex PCR reads with MiXCR anew, one entry per CDR3 protein. The profile shows approximately 410,000 distinct CDR3 sequences, approximately 15% of them singletons. Material for sequencing was blood. The receptor source for this set is a woman aged 18-29 years with Graves' hyperthyroidism.

The chain employs TRBV12-3 or TRBV12-4 and TRBJ1-4; TRBD1 is a possible D gene (6 bases). The ends were cut back, 3 bases at V and 8 bases at J, with 13 bases in the middle. The CDR3 is made up of 14 amino acids. The CDR3 region has the DNA TGTGCCAGCAGTTTCGGGCAGGGGATCGAAAAACTGTTTTTT. This codes for CASSFGQGIEKLFF.

Many counts were recorded for this clonotype. The V and J genes are TRBV7-8 and TRBJ1-6; D unresolved. This CDR3 contains 14 residues. V was shortened by 1 base and J by 6 bases, with 7 bases between the two germline ends. Germline loops: CDR1 SGHVS, CDR2 FQNEAQ. In DNA form, the CDR3 reads TGTGCCAGCAGCTTAGGGCAGAGTAATTCACCCCTCCACTTT. Its protein is CASSLGQSNSPLHF.

This clonotype was seen a few times. The chain couples TRBV28 to TRBJ1-5; 8 bases fit TRBD1. Germline trimming cut 2 bases from V and 4 bases from J; bases unmatched to any gene: 7. Germline CDR1 reads MDHEN; CDR2 reads SYDVKM. The CDR3 has 16 amino acids. CDR3 in amino acids: CASSLRQGSLNQPQHF. For the CDR3, the DNA is TGTGCCAGCAGTTTACGACAGGGGAGCCTTAATCAGCCCCAGCATTTT.

This clonotype was observed a handful of times. The V gene is TRBV18, the J gene TRBJ2-1; TRBD2 matches at 10 bases. CDR3 size: 17 residues. The germline CDR1 and CDR2 sequences are KGHSH and LQKENI. V was pared by 0 bases and J by 0 bases, with 2 bases of the junction left unmatched. The CDR3 DNA reads as TGTGCCAGCTCACCACCGTCTAGCGGGAGCTCCTACAATGAGCAGTTCTTC. Translated: CASSPPSSGSSYNEQFF.

There are many counts of this clonotype. V gene TRBV27 combines with J gene TRBJ1-2, with TRBD1 identical over 9 bases. V shed 6 bases, J shed 8 bases, and the junction held 4 bases outside the gene matches. The CDR3 is 12 amino acids. Germline CDR1 MNHEY, CDR2 SMNVEV (reference sequence). CDR3: CASRQGARGYTF. Here the CDR3 DNA reads TGTGCCAGCAGACAGGGGGCGCGAGGCTACACCTTC.

In this sample, this clonotype turned up many times. V is TRBV6-2 or TRBV6-3 and J is TRBJ2-1, with D unresolved. The germline gives CDR1 MNHEY, CDR2 SVGEGT. Trimming shortened V by 6 bases and J by 2 bases, and 8 bases separated the two germline ends. This CDR3 has 13 residues. DNA for the CDR3: TGTGCCAGCAGGGGGAATGCCTACAATGAGCAGTTCTTC. It encodes CASRGNAYNEQFF.

This chain joins TRBV6-1 and TRBJ1-4; no clear D gene. This CDR3 is built from 13 residues. Deletions cut 4 bases from V and 8 bases from J, with 11 bases between. Germline assignment: CDR1 MNHNS and CDR2 SASEGT. The CDR3 DNA reads TGTGCCAGCAGTGGAAAAAGGGCAGAAAAACTGTTTTTT. Translated, it gives CASSGKRAEKLFF.

V and J are TRBV5-1 and TRBJ1-1; perhaps TRBD1 as D (5 bases). This CDR3 comprises 14 residues. The germline V and J ends were trimmed by 4 bases and 3 bases, with 13 bases remaining between them. The germline V gene has CDR1 SGHRS and CDR2 YFSETQ. As DNA, the CDR3 is TGCGCCAGCAGCAGCCAGGGAGGGGACACTGAAGCTTTCTTT. It is translated as CASSSQGGDTEAFF.

The table lists this clonotype with a few counts. It may be a read error: a sequence one base away is much more abundant. The gene calls are TRBV2 and TRBJ2-1, with D tentatively TRBD2 (7 bases). Germline values: CDR1 SNHLY, CDR2 FYNNEI. V was cut by 5 bases and J by 8 bases, with 22 bases left in between. The CDR3 is made up of 16 amino acids. CDR3 protein: CASSNPSGGSGDEQFF. The DNA of the CDR3 is TGTGCCAGCAGTAACCCCTCGGGAGGATCAGGGGATGAGCAGTTCTTC.

This clonotype was detected only a few times. The J gene is TRBJ1-6, the V gene TRBV7-9; no definite D call. Germline CDR1 reads SEHNR; CDR2 reads FQNEAQ (reference sequence). Trimming cost V 1 base and J 11 bases, with 6 bases left between them. The CDR3 loop spans 12 amino acids. CDR3 in DNA: TGTGCCAGCAGCTTAGGCTATCCACCCCTCCACTTT. Translating it yields CASSLGYPPLHF.

V is TRBV19 and J is TRBJ1-1; D gene uncertain. Germline assignment: CDR1 LNHDA and CDR2 SQIVND (reference sequence). V was pared by 4 bases and J by 0 bases, with 12 bases between. The CDR3 contains 15 residues. The CDR3 coding sequence is TGTGCCAGTAGTAAGATCGACCTTTTGAACACTGAAGCTTTCTTT. Encoded protein: CASSKIDLLNTEAFF.

The chain couples TRBV2 to TRBJ2-7, with D perhaps matching TRBD1 (5 bases). The CDR3 is 15 residues long. The V gene's germline CDR1 is SNHLY and CDR2 FYNNEI. Deletions cut 1 base from V and 0 bases from J, with 10 bases between. CDR3 loop: CASSEEVGASYEQYF. DNA of the CDR3: TGTGCCAGCAGTGAAGAGGTAGGGGCCTCCTACGAGCAGTACTTC.

The CDR3 region is CASSKDSRYGYTF. The DNA of the CDR3 is TGTGCCAGCAGTAAAGACAGCAGATATGGCTACACCTTC. The V gene is TRBV6-1, the J gene TRBJ1-2; TRBD1 might be the D (5 bases). CDR1 and CDR2 from the germline V gene are MNHNS and SASEGT. The ends were cut back, 5 bases at V and 5 bases at J, with 12 bases in the middle. The CDR3 has 13 amino acids.

The V call is TRBV5-5, the J call TRBJ1-4, with 9 nucleotides matching TRBD1. The V and J ends lost 0 bases and 8 bases, in that order; junction bases with no gene match: 5. The CDR3 consists of 15 residues. Germline assignment: CDR1 SGHKS and CDR2 YYEKEE (reference sequence). CDR3 amino acids: CASSLGTGVQEKLFF. The DNA for the CDR3 is TGTGCCAGCAGCTTGGGGACAGGGGTACAAGAAAAACTGTTTTTT. The entire variable domain, with the rest obtained from reference TRBV5-5 and TRBJ1-4, is as follows: DAGVTQSPTHLIKTRGQQVTLRCSPISGHKSVSWYQQVLGQGPQFIFQYYEKEERGRGNFPDRFSARQFPNYSSELNVNALLLGDSALYLCASSLGTGVQEKLFFGSGTQLSVL.

The V gene is TRBV7-2, the J gene TRBJ2-7, with 8 bases identical to TRBD2. Germline CDR1 reads SGHTA; CDR2 reads FQGNSA. This CDR3 comprises 13 residues. V lost 5 bases to trimming and J lost 4 bases; unmatched junction nucleotides: 4. CDR3: CASSERESYEQYF. The CDR3 DNA is TGTGCCAGCAGCGAGCGGGAGTCTTACGAGCAGTACTTC.

The V and J genes are TRBV7-2 and TRBJ2-2; D is unresolved. Trimming removed 3 bases at V and 4 bases at J, with 9 bases between. There are 14 residues in the CDR3. CDR1 is SGHTA and CDR2 is FQGNSA in the germline V gene. The chain's CDR3 is CASSLTLSTGELFF. DNA for the CDR3: TGTGCCAGCAGCTTGACACTGTCCACCGGGGAGCTGTTTTTT.

The table lists this clonotype with many counts. The CDR3 DNA follows: TGTGCCAGCAGTTATGGGAGTGACACTGAAGCTTTCTTT. Translated: CASSYGSDTEAFF. The chain couples TRBV6-1 to TRBJ1-1, with no clear D. V lost 5 bases to trimming and J lost 3 bases, with 10 bases between them. Germline assignment: CDR1 MNHNS and CDR2 SASEGT. The CDR3 runs 13 residues.

This clonotype has a count of ten or more. J is TRBJ2-1 and V is TRBV4-1; D remains ambiguous. V was cut by 1 base and J by 3 bases, with 13 bases left in between. This CDR3 comprises 16 residues. Germline lookup yields CDR1 MGHRA and CDR2 YSYEKL. CDR3 sequence reads: CASSQVNLVVYNEQFF. For the CDR3, the DNA is TGCGCCAGCAGCCAAGTGAACCTCGTCGTCTACAATGAGCAGTTCTTC.